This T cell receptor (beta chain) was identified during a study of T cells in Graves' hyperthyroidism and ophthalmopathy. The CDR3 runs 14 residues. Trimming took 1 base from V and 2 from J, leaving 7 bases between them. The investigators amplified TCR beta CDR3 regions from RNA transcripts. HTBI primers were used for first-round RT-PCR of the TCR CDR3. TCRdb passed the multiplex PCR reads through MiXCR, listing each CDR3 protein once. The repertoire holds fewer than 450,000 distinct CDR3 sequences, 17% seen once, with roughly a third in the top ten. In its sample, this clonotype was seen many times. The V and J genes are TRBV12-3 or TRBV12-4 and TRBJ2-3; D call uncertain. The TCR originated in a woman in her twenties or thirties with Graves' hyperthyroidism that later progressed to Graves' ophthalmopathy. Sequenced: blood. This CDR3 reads CASSLELITDTQYF. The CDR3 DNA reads TGTGCCAGCAGTTTAGAACTAATCACAGATACGCAGTATTTT.